This is a list of T cell receptor beta chains from one sample in a study of cytomegalovirus exposure and HLA in healthy donors. This table comes from immunoSEQ multiplex PCR, and its TCRdb copy is limited to in-frame clones, with some not included. Of roughly 150,000 clones in the sample, around 86% were seen once. The specimen sequenced was PBMCs. The receptors here all came from a girl under 10 years old in good health and CMV-seropositive. Both conserved end residues are part of each CDR3. The order of the fields is J gene, D gene, CDR3 length, V gene, clone size, CDR3 DNA, CDR3 protein. The D gene is left open where the match is weak. Clone size is given for some rows only: seen once, a few or many times, or a class if the clone is expanded.

J: TRBJ1-2
D: TRBD1
length: 14
V: TRBV30
size: .
DNA: TGTGCCTGGAGTGATCCAGGGGGCGCGTATGGCTACACCTTC
CDR3: CAWSDPGGAYGYTF

J: TRBJ2-5
D: TRBD1
length: 17
V: TRBV5-8
size: .
DNA: TGTGCCAGCAGCTTGGATGGACAGGGGGTTACCCAAGAGACCCAGTACTTC
CDR3: CASSLDGQGVTQETQYF

J: TRBJ2-1
D: .
length: 15
V: TRBV9
size: once
DNA: TGTGCCAGCAGCGTAGGAGGGAGCATGAACAATGAGCAGTTCTTC
CDR3: CASSVGGSMNNEQFF

J: TRBJ1-2
D: TRBD1
length: 13
V: TRBV6-1
size: .
DNA: TGTGCCAGCAGTGGACGGGACAGGGAGAGCTACACCTTC
CDR3: CASSGRDRESYTF

J: TRBJ1-3
D: .
length: 17
V: TRBV28
size: .
DNA: TGTGCCAGCAGTTTATTTGGGTCTCGGGGGGTTGGAAACACCATATATTTT
CDR3: CASSLFGSRGVGNTIYF

J: TRBJ1-1
D: TRBD1
length: 13
V: TRBV10-3
size: few
DNA: TGCGGGTGCACAGGGGGGCAGAACACTGAAGCTTTCTTT
CDR3: CGCTGGQNTEAFF

J: TRBJ2-5
D: .
length: 14
V: TRBV4-2
size: .
DNA: TGTGCCAGCAGCCTCGACTTGGAGGTTGGGACCCAGTACTTC
CDR3: CASSLDLEVGTQYF

J: TRBJ2-7
D: .
length: 13
V: TRBV11-2
size: .
DNA: TGTGCCAGCAGCCTCCCCTTCTCCTACGAGCAGTACTTC
CDR3: CASSLPFSYEQYF

J: TRBJ2-3
D: TRBD2
length: 16
V: TRBV27
size: .
DNA: TGTGCCAGCAGGCCGGGACTAGCGGGGTGGTCGGATACGCAGTATTTT
CDR3: CASRPGLAGWSDTQYF

J: TRBJ2-6
D: .
length: 16
V: TRBV4-2
size: few
DNA: TGTGCCAGCAGCCAGACCAGGGGCTCTGGGGCCAACGTCCTGACTTTC
CDR3: CASSQTRGSGANVLTF

J: TRBJ2-5
D: TRBD1
length: 17
V: TRBV7-2
size: once
DNA: TGTGCCAGCGGCCCAGGGGTCTGGGACAGGGGTGAGGAGACCCAGTACTTC
CDR3: CASGPGVWDRGEETQYF

J: TRBJ2-3
D: TRBD2
length: 15
V: TRBV5-1
size: .
DNA: TGCGCCAGCAGCATGACTAGCGGGTTCACAGATACGCAGTATTTT
CDR3: CASSMTSGFTDTQYF

J: TRBJ2-1
D: .
length: 14
V: TRBV6-5
size: .
DNA: TGTGCCAGCAGCCGTAGCGGAGGTTACAATGAGCAGTTCTTC
CDR3: CASSRSGGYNEQFF

J: TRBJ2-1
D: TRBD2
length: 15
V: TRBV5-1
size: .
DNA: TGCGCCAGCAGCCTGGGACTAGCGTTCCGCCATGAGCAGTTCTTC
CDR3: CASSLGLAFRHEQFF